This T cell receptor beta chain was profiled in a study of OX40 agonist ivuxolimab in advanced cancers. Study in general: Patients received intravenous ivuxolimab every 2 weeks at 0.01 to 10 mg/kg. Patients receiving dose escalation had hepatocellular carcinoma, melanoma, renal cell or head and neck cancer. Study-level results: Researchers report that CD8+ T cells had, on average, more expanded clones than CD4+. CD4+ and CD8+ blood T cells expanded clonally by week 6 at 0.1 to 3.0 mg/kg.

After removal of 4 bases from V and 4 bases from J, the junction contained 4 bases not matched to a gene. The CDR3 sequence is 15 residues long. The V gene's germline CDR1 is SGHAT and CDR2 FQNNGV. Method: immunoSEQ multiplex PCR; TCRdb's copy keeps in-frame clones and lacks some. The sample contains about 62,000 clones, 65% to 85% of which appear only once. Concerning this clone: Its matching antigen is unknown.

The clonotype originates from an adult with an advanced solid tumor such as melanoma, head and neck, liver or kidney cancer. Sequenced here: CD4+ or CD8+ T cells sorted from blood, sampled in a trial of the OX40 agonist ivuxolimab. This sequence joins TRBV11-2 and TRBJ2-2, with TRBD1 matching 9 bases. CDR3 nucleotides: TGTGCCAGCAGCTCAAGGACAGGGGCCACCGGGGAGCTGTTTTTT. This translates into CASSSRTGATGELFF.